These 17 T cell receptor beta chains came from one sample sequenced in a study of CD8+ T cells in alopecia areata. Extraction of RNA preceded its reverse transcription into cDNA, which served as the sequencing template. Assay: immunoSEQ multiplex PCR; the TCRdb copy retains only in-frame clones and omits some. The repertoire includes around 140,000 clones, less than 70% of them detected once, and about 16% sits in the top ten. Treatment given: oral pan-JAK inhibitor, 5-10 mg twice daily. Sequenced material: CD8+ T cells sorted from blood, taken at week 4, from a patient treated with tofacitinib. The receptors were gathered from a human donor with alopecia areata.

The chain links TRBV6-5 to TRBJ1-5; 8 positions match TRBD1. After removal of 5 bases from V and 4 bases from J, the junction contained 7 bases not matched to a gene. CDR1 is MNHEY and CDR2 is SVGAGI in the germline V gene. The CDR3 consists of 15 residues. CDR3 sequence: CASSRAGQGNQPQHF. For the CDR3, the DNA is TGTGCCAGCAGTAGGGCCGGACAGGGAAATCAGCCCCAGCATTTT.

The chain combines TRBV19 with TRBJ2-3; no reliable D call. V lost 9 bases and J 12 bases, leaving 13 bases between the germline ends. Germline V gene data show CDR1 as LNHDA and CDR2 as SQIVND (reference sequence). The CDR3 is 10 residues long. CDR3 region: CASYGPPQYF. For the CDR3, the DNA is TGTGCCAGCTATGGTCCCCCTCAGTATTTT. The entire variable domain, with the rest obtained from reference TRBV19 and TRBJ2-3, is as follows: DGGITQSPKYLFRKEGQNVTLSCEQNLNHDAMYWYRQDPGQGLRLIYYSQIVNDFQKGDIAEGYSVSREKKESFPLTVTSAQKNPTAFYLCASYGPPQYFGPGTRLTVL.

J is TRBJ2-2 and V is TRBV29-1; D possibly corresponds to TRBD1 (8 bases). The CDR3 loop spans 13 amino acids. The germline gives CDR1 SQVTM, CDR2 ANQGSEA. V shed 6 bases and J shed 5 bases, with 13 bases lying between them. The DNA of the CDR3 is TGCAGCGTCGACAGGGGAGGGACCGGGGAGCTGTTTTTT. It translates to CSVDRGGTGELFF.

Concerning this clone itself: The germline gene is not matched at one end of the junction; a read error may be the cause. The V and J genes are TRBV27 and TRBJ2-2; TRBD2 aligns across 9 bases. Germline V CDR1 and CDR2: MNHEY, SMNVEV (reference sequence). The CDR3 contains 18 residues. DNA for the CDR3: TGTGCCAGCCGTTTAGGGACTAGCTTCAAGGCGAACACCGGGGAGCTGTTTTTT. It encodes CASRLGTSFKANTGELFF.

The chain uses TRBV27 and TRBJ2-5, with 8 bases identical to TRBD1. The V gene end was trimmed by 3 bases and the J gene end by 5 bases; junction bases not matched to a gene: 2. From germline, CDR1 is MNHEY and CDR2 SMNVEV (reference sequence). The CDR3 covers 13 residues. CDR3 in amino acids: CASSLDREETQYF. DNA for the CDR3: TGTGCCAGCAGTTTGGACAGGGAGGAGACCCAGTACTTC.

The chain links TRBV18 to TRBJ2-2, with unresolved D. The CDR3 consists of 12 residues. Per the germline V gene, CDR1 is KGHSH and CDR2 is LQKENI. With 7 bases removed from V and 5 bases from J, the gap between germline ends came to 8 bases. The CDR3 region is CASCDDTGELFF. CDR3 nucleotide sequence: TGTGCCAGCTGTGACGATACCGGGGAGCTGTTTTTT.

The gene calls are TRBV27 and TRBJ2-3, with D unclear. Germline CDR1 reads MNHEY; CDR2 reads SMNVEV (reference sequence). The V gene lost 2 bases and the J gene lost 2 bases, with 8 bases spanning the gap. This CDR3 is 14 amino acids long. CDR3 DNA: TGTGCCAGCAGTTTAAGGGCAGTCACAGATACGCAGTATTTT. As protein: CASSLRAVTDTQYF.

This clone was picked up a small number of times. The V call is TRBV18, the J call TRBJ2-7; the D gene is possibly TRBD2 (6 bases). The ends were cut back, 2 bases at V and 2 bases at J, with 10 bases in the middle. Looked up from germline, CDR1 is KGHSH and CDR2 is LQKENI. This CDR3 comprises 14 residues. Here the CDR3 reads CASSPGGWPYEQYF. CDR3 DNA: TGTGCCAGCTCACCAGGGGGGTGGCCCTACGAGCAGTACTTC.

This clone has just a few counts. This rearrangement joins TRBV29-1 to TRBJ1-3; D ambiguous. Between the trimmed V and J ends, which lost 5 bases and 1 base, there was a span of 9 bases. CDR3 length: 13 residues. Germline V gene data show CDR1 as SQVTM and CDR2 as ANQGSEA. CDR3: CSVQDRSGNTIYF. DNA for the CDR3: TGCAGCGTTCAGGATCGATCTGGAAACACCATATATTTT.

The genes are TRBV30 and TRBJ2-2; D might be TRBD1 or TRBD2, each matching 5 bases. Germline CDR1 GTSNPN, CDR2 SVGIG (reference sequence). The CDR3 loop spans 11 amino acids. V was trimmed by 8 bases and J by 5 bases, leaving 9 bases between them. In DNA form, the CDR3 reads TGTGCCAGCGAGGGGACCGGGGAGCTGTTTTTT. Protein sequence: CASEGTGELFF.

This chain connects TRBV4-1 to TRBJ2-7, with D maybe TRBD1 (5 bases). This CDR3 comprises 15 residues. The germline gives CDR1 MGHRA, CDR2 YSYEKL. The V and J ends lost 0 bases and 3 bases respectively, with 12 bases between them. The CDR3 DNA is TGCGCCAGCAGCCAAGATGGGGCCAGGAACTACGAGCAGTACTTC. It specifies CASSQDGARNYEQYF.

V usage is TRBV11-2 and J usage is TRBJ1-6; unclear D gene. Germline V gene lookup returns CDR1 SGHAT and CDR2 FQNNGV. V was clipped by 3 bases and J by 10 bases, with 16 bases between them. This CDR3 region has 15 residues. CDR3 sequence reads: CASSFDPRRESPLHF. Written as DNA, the CDR3 is TGTGCCAGCAGCTTTGATCCAAGACGTGAGTCACCCCTCCACTTT.

This chain uses TRBV15 with TRBJ2-7, with TRBD1 identical over 10 bases. J was trimmed by 1 base and V by 0 bases; bases with no gene match: 3. CDR3 length equals 16 residues. In germline, CDR1 is LNHNV, CDR2 YYDKDF (reference sequence). The CDR3 bases are TGTGCCACCAGCAGAGACCGGGACAGGGGTTCCTACGAGCAGTACTTC. As protein: CATSRDRDRGSYEQYF.

The V and J genes are TRBV6-5 and TRBJ1-5; D unclear. The V end was cut by 2 bases, the J end by 7 bases, with 9 bases between. This CDR3 has 13 amino acids. Germline V lookup: CDR1 MNHEY, CDR2 SVGAGI. The CDR3 loop is CASSYGVRQPQHF. The CDR3 bases are TGTGCCAGCAGTTACGGGGTCCGGCAGCCCCAGCATTTT.

V gene TRBV5-4 combines with J gene TRBJ2-1; D might be TRBD2 (7 bases). CDR3 size: 13 residues. V lost 5 bases to trimming and J lost 6 bases, with 12 bases between them. Germline assignment: CDR1 SGHNT and CDR2 YYREEE (reference sequence). Here the CDR3 DNA reads TGTGCCAGCAGGGAAGGGGGGGCCAATGAGCAGTTCTTC. It codes for CASREGGANEQFF.

This clone was seen ten or more times. This chain joins TRBV15 and TRBJ2-7; D is unresolved. CDR1 is LNHNV and CDR2 is YYDKDF in the germline V gene (reference sequence). Trimming cost V 3 bases and J 3 bases, with 12 bases left between them. The CDR3 consists of 14 residues. The CDR3 loop reads CATSSRRAGYEQYF. The CDR3 nucleotides are TGTGCCACCAGCAGTCGGAGAGCTGGCTACGAGCAGTACTTC. Variable domain in full (rest from reference TRBV15 and TRBJ2-7): DAMVIQNPRYQVTQFGKPVTLSCSQTLNHNVMYWYQQKSSQAPKLLFHYYDKDFNNEADTPDNFQSRRPNTSFCFLDIRSPGLGDTAMYLCATSSRRAGYEQYFGPGTRLTVT.

This clone showed up just a few times. The chain employs TRBV19 and TRBJ2-7; tentatively, D is TRBD1 or TRBD2 (7 bases each). V was trimmed by 3 bases and J by 6 bases, leaving 12 bases between them. The length of the CDR3 is 13 residues. Per the germline V gene, CDR1 is LNHDA and CDR2 is SQIVND (reference sequence). The CDR3 spells CASSIDREGEQYF. The CDR3 bases are TGTGCCAGTAGTATCGACAGGGAGGGCGAGCAGTACTTC. Combining the CDR3 with reference TRBV19 and TRBJ2-7 gives the whole variable domain DGGITQSPKYLFRKEGQNVTLSCEQNLNHDAMYWYRQDPGQGLRLIYYSQIVNDFQKGDIAEGYSVSREKKESFPLTVTSAQKNPTAFYLCASSIDREGEQYFGPGTRLTVT.